The following is a TCR beta chain sequence with its context. It lacks a known antigen. No qualities accompany the bases; no much larger clone lies one base away. These data originate in a study of T cell repertoires in cytomegalovirus infection (dated by TCRdb to between 2018 and 2020). About the investigation overall: The HLA type of each donor mattered for the analysis, because public TCR beta signatures pointed to carriage of CMV infection along with the matching HLA type. The paper as a whole reports these results and caveats: In both this cohort and an independent cohort of more than 350 donors, the cumulative frequency of public TCR beta family members distinguished carriers of CMV infection plus the relevant HLA type. The ex vivo response was dominated by HLA-C-restricted CMV-specific TCR beta clonotypes, which also provided the single most frequent clonotype in two of eight donors.

V trim: 7 bases; J trim: 0 bases; unmatched bases: 5. CDR1 and CDR2 are drawn from the germline V gene: MNHEY, SVGEGT. The CDR3 runs 14 amino acids, cysteine and phenylalanine included. Solely the CDR3 DNA is kept, with 42 bases framed from the first base. The sequencer was an Illumina HiSeq 1500. TCRdb's own reprocessing of the public reads used fastp at Q25 and MiXCR and kept productive beta chains. A single entry per CDR3 protein holds the most common genes and DNA from its merged rows. The sample profile shows 150,000 to 200,000 distinct CDR3 sequences; 28% of them were found once. The ten largest clonotypes hold just over 30% of the sample.

This clonotype was obtained from a human donor in good health (CMV status not recorded). Some clones in this sample may be carry-over from other donors' samples. Sequenced sample: PBMCs. The chain is encoded by TRBV6-2 or TRBV6-3 joined to TRBJ1-1, and TRBD1 aligns with 7 junction nucleotides. The CDR3 in this case is CASTWDSVNTEAFF. The nucleotide sequence is TGTGCCAGCACCTGGGACAGCGTGAACACTGAAGCTTTCTTT.